One and the same sample provided the 19 T cell receptor beta chains below, sequenced in a study of shared clonotypes between healthy human individuals. The method was immunoSEQ multiplex PCR; TCRdb's version includes in-frame clones alone and lacks a portion of them. Of 2,100,000 or so clones in the sample, under 97% were seen once. Sequenced input: naive CD4+ T cells sorted from blood. Subset: CD45RA+ positively selected. The receptors originated from a man aged 18 to 35 in good health.

This chain joins TRBV2 and TRBJ2-1; TRBD1 aligns across 8 bases. The CDR3 totals 15 residues. Germline loops: CDR1 SNHLY, CDR2 FYNNEI. J gave up 2 bases and V 3 bases, and 3 bases lay outside the gene matches. CDR3 sequence reads: CASSEMGQAYNEQFF. In DNA, the CDR3 is TGTGCCAGCAGTGAGATGGGACAGGCCTACAATGAGCAGTTCTTC.

This clone was recorded once. The rearrangement links TRBV7-8 to TRBJ2-7; TRBD2 matches at 7 bases. The CDR3 consists of 15 residues. Germline CDR1 is SGHVS and CDR2 is FQNEAQ. The trim removed 5 bases at V and 5 bases at J, leaving 12 bases unmatched. The DNA for the CDR3 is TGTGCCAGCAGCCCTCCTGGCGGGAGAGTCCACGAGCAGTACTTC. Protein product: CASSPPGGRVHEQYF.

The rearrangement uses TRBV7-6 and TRBJ1-5; the D is unclear. Trimming removed 2 bases from V and 7 bases from J, with 9 bases in between. CDR3 length: 13 residues. Germline V gene data show CDR1 as SGHVS and CDR2 as FNYEAQ. CDR3 amino acids: CASSLSPGQPQHF. DNA for the CDR3: TGTGCCAGCAGCTTATCCCCTGGGCAGCCCCAGCATTTT.

The chain combines TRBV5-4 with TRBJ1-6; a possible D gene is TRBD1 (5 bases). The CDR3 sequence is 15 residues long. V lost 5 bases and J 4 bases, leaving 13 bases between the germline ends. Germline values: CDR1 SGHNT, CDR2 YYREEE (reference sequence). DNA for the CDR3: TGTGCCAGCAGATCAGGGACCGATTATAATTCACCCCTCCACTTT. This gives the protein CASRSGTDYNSPLHF.

In regard to this clone: Additional DNA sequences in this sample encode the identical CDR3. This sequence joins TRBV2 and TRBJ2-7; D remains ambiguous. Germline CDR1 reads SNHLY; CDR2 reads FYNNEI. The CDR3 is 12 residues long. V lost 1 base and J 3 bases, leaving 4 bases between the germline ends. The CDR3 here is CASSEEVYEQYF. CDR3 nucleotide sequence: TGTGCCAGCAGTGAAGAAGTCTACGAGCAGTACTTC.

This chain uses TRBV6-1 with TRBJ1-5, with TRBD1 matching over 8 bases. J lost 9 bases, V lost 5 bases, and 6 bases had no gene match. The germline gives CDR1 MNHNS, CDR2 SASEGT. CDR3 length: 13 residues. As DNA, the CDR3 is TGTGCCAGCAGTTTGGACAGGGACTGGCCCCAGCATTTT. Its translation is CASSLDRDWPQHF.

The V and J genes are TRBV18 and TRBJ2-2, with a possible D match to TRBD1 (5 bases). Germline CDR1 KGHSH, CDR2 LQKENI. The CDR3 covers 15 residues. The germline V and J ends were trimmed by 8 bases and 0 bases, with 13 bases remaining between them. As DNA, the CDR3 is TGTGCCAGCCCCATGGGGCTCTCGAACACCGGGGAGCTGTTTTTT. This gives the protein CASPMGLSNTGELFF.

This rearrangement joins TRBV28 to TRBJ2-7; 9 bases fit TRBD1. V shed 5 bases, J shed 4 bases, and the junction held 15 bases outside the gene matches. Germline loops: CDR1 MDHEN, CDR2 SYDVKM. The CDR3 is 17 amino acids. DNA of the CDR3: TGTGCCAGCAGTCTAACTGGAGCGGGACAGGGTAGGTACGAGCAGTACTTC. It translates to CASSLTGAGQGRYEQYF.

The rearrangement joins TRBV2 to TRBJ2-2; 7 bases are a match to TRBD2. The CDR3 consists of 16 residues. V gave up 3 bases and J gave up 0 bases; unmatched junction bases: 4. Germline V gene data show CDR1 as SNHLY and CDR2 as FYNNEI. Written as DNA, the CDR3 is TGTGCCAGCAGTGATGGGAGGGGCCCGAACACCGGGGAGCTGTTTTTT. It codes for CASSDGRGPNTGELFF.

The genes are TRBV7-9 and TRBJ1-1; no definite D call. The CDR3 totals 13 residues. The V end lost 5 bases, the J end lost 3 bases, and 10 bases lay between the germline ends. The germline V gene encodes CDR1 SEHNR and CDR2 FQNEAQ (reference sequence). The CDR3 sequence: CASSTSVDTEAFF. In nucleotides, the CDR3 is TGTGCCAGCAGCACCAGTGTTGACACTGAAGCTTTCTTT.

The chain has TRBV12-5 and TRBJ2-2; 15 bases are shared with TRBD2. Germline CDR1 reads LGHNT; CDR2 reads FRNRAP. Trimming removed 7 bases from V and 5 bases from J; junction bases left unmatched: 8. This CDR3 spans 17 amino acids. DNA of the CDR3: TGTGCTAGTGCCTTGGGACTAGCGGGAGGAAGGACCGGGGAGCTGTTTTTT. Its protein is CASALGLAGGRTGELFF.

With respect to this clone: Other DNA variants within this sample encode the same CDR3. V and J are TRBV7-9 and TRBJ2-7; no firm D call. The ends were cut back, 2 bases at V and 3 bases at J, with 5 bases in the middle. Germline V CDR1 and CDR2: SEHNR, FQNEAQ (reference sequence). The CDR3 contains 12 residues. The CDR3 protein is CASSLTNYEQYF. CDR3 bases: TGTGCCAGCAGCTTAACAAACTACGAGCAGTACTTC.

J is TRBJ2-7 and V is TRBV6-1, with D unresolved. The CDR3 is 14 residues long. Germline V gene data show CDR1 as MNHNS and CDR2 as SASEGT. V dropped 5 bases and J dropped 7 bases, with 18 bases sitting between them. CDR3 nucleotide sequence: TGTGCCAGCAGTCCCCTGACCCGAACCCAGGAGCAGTACTTC. Translated, it gives CASSPLTRTQEQYF.

The rearrangement uses TRBV6-5 and TRBJ1-1, with no clear D. The CDR3 extends over 11 amino acids. V dropped 2 bases and J dropped 8 bases, with 6 bases sitting between them. Germline loops: CDR1 MNHEY, CDR2 SVGAGI. The CDR3 coding sequence is TGTGCCAGCAGTTACCTCTTAGAAGCTTTCTTT. This codes for CASSYLLEAFF.

The chain uses TRBV6-5 and TRBJ1-3; no reliable D call. This CDR3 has 15 residues. Germline V gene sequence: CDR1 MNHEY, CDR2 SVGAGI. V shed 2 bases and J shed 0 bases, with 8 bases lying between them. As DNA, the CDR3 is TGTGCCAGCAGTTACAAAGAGAGCTCTGGAAACACCATATATTTT. Translating gives CASSYKESSGNTIYF.

DNA of the CDR3: TGTGCCAGCAGCGCCCGGACTAGAGAGACCCAGTACTTC. It yields the protein CASSARTRETQYF. The chain recombines TRBV7-6 with TRBJ2-5; 7 bases align to TRBD2. J gave up 4 bases and V 5 bases, and 4 bases lay outside the gene matches. The CDR3 totals 13 residues. Germline CDR1 is SGHVS and CDR2 is FNYEAQ.

The V and J genes are TRBV5-1 and TRBJ1-2; TRBD1 might be the D (6 bases). CDR1 is SGHRS, CDR2 YFSETQ, per germline. This CDR3 has 13 amino acids. Trimming left V 3 bases short and J 6 bases short, with 12 bases between. The CDR3 DNA follows: TGCGCCAGCAGCTCTGGGACAAGGAATGGCTACACCTTC. Protein product: CASSSGTRNGYTF.

The V call is TRBV29-1, the J call TRBJ2-3; 7 bases are a match to TRBD1. V trimming: 0 bases; J trimming: 2 bases; junction bases outside the gene matches: 5. CDR1 SQVTM and CDR2 ANQGSEA come from the germline V gene. CDR3 size: 15 residues. The CDR3 nucleotides read TGCAGCGTTGAAGATCCGGGACAGCCCACAGATACGCAGTATTTT. The encoded protein is CSVEDPGQPTDTQYF.

The chain employs TRBV29-1 and TRBJ1-1; D perhaps matches TRBD1 (6 bases). Trimming pared 6 bases from V and 1 base from J, leaving 12 bases between. The CDR3 contains 13 residues. Germline loops: CDR1 SQVTM, CDR2 ANQGSEA. The CDR3 DNA reads as TGCAGCGTCCGTACAGGGACGAACACTGAAGCTTTCTTT. Translating it yields CSVRTGTNTEAFF.